What follows are 8 T cell receptor beta chains derived from one specimen sequenced in a study of T cell repertoires in cytomegalovirus infection. No antigen is known for these receptors. TCRdb reanalysed the reads using MiXCR and keeps one entry per CDR3 protein. The repertoire holds about 920,000 distinct CDR3 sequences, with around 32% as singletons. Sequenced here: cultured CD8+ T cells from PBMCs, sampled from culture after CMV antigen stimulation. Receptor source: a human donor in good health (CMV status not recorded). Some clones in this sample may be carry-over from other donors' samples.

This clonotype was counted between two and nine times. This chain joins TRBV7-8 and TRBJ2-1, with 9 bases aligning to TRBD1. The CDR3 sequence is 16 residues long. Losses at the gene ends were 3 bases for V and 8 bases for J; bases not matched to a gene: 11. The germline gives CDR1 SGHVS, CDR2 FQNEAQ. The CDR3 loop is CASSFTGGTSSHEQFF. The CDR3 coding sequence is TGTGCCAGCAGCTTCACAGGGGGCACGTCGTCCCATGAGCAGTTCTTC.

This clonotype appeared a single time. Here the CDR3 reads CASSLLSEGNNQPQHF. The CDR3 bases are TGTGCCAGCAGTCTTCTTTCGGAGGGGAACAATCAGCCCCAGCATTTT. The chain joins TRBV28 to TRBJ1-5; perhaps TRBD1 as D (5 bases). Looked up from germline, CDR1 is MDHEN and CDR2 is SYDVKM. The CDR3 is made up of 16 amino acids. With 5 bases removed from V and 3 bases from J, the gap between germline ends came to 17 bases.

This clonotype was counted ten times or more. V is TRBV7-6 and J is TRBJ1-6; D perhaps matches TRBD1 (5 bases). CDR3 size: 14 residues. CDR1 is SGHVS, CDR2 FNYEAQ, per germline. Trimming cost V 2 bases and J 8 bases, with 10 bases left between them. CDR3 in amino acids: CASSLTGGDSPLHF. CDR3 sequence (DNA): TGTGCCAGCAGCTTAACCGGGGGAGATTCACCCCTCCACTTT. Using reference TRBV7-6 and TRBJ1-6 for the parts outside the CDR3, the full variable domain is GAGVSQSPRYKVTKRGQDVALRCDPISGHVSLYWYRQALGQGPEFLTYFNYEAQQDKSGLPNDRFSAERPEGSISTLTIQRTEQRDSAMYRCASSLTGGDSPLHFGNGTRLTVT.

This clonotype was detected a few times. The gene calls are TRBV27 and TRBJ2-6, with 7 bases lining up with TRBD2. Germline lookup yields CDR1 MNHEY and CDR2 SMNVEV (reference sequence). The CDR3 has 16 residues. The ends lost 9 bases at V and 3 bases at J; junction bases unmatched: 11. For the CDR3, the DNA is TGTGCCAGTCAGTTATCGGGAGGCTTTGGGGCCAACGTCCTGACTTTC. Its protein product is CASQLSGGFGANVLTF.

The chain carries TRBV7-9 and TRBJ2-4; the D is unclear. This CDR3 has 16 residues. CDR1 is SEHNR and CDR2 is FQNEAQ in the germline V gene (reference sequence). Trimming took 6 bases from V and 3 from J, leaving 18 bases between them. The CDR3 DNA sequence: TGTGCCAGCAGATTAAACGAAGGGATGGACAAAAACATTCAGTACTTC. It is translated as CASRLNEGMDKNIQYF. Full variable domain (missing parts from reference TRBV7-9 and TRBJ2-4): DTGVSQNPRHKITKRGQNVTFRCDPISEHNRLYWYRQTLGQGPEFLTYFQNEAQLEKSRLLSDRFSAERPKGSFSTLEIQRTEQGDSAMYLCASRLNEGMDKNIQYFGAGTRLSVL.

The chain uses TRBV29-1 and TRBJ2-1; D may be TRBD1 (5 bases). V shed 2 bases and J shed 7 bases, with 12 bases lying between them. Germline V CDR1 and CDR2: SQVTM, ANQGSEA. CDR3 length: 13 amino acids. The CDR3 sequence: CSVEKSRANEQFF. The CDR3 DNA sequence: TGCAGCGTTGAAAAGTCCAGGGCGAATGAGCAGTTCTTC.

CDR3 DNA: TGTGCCAGCGGCCAAACGGGTGACGTCCCCCAAGAGACCCAGTACTTC. Translated, it gives CASGQTGDVPQETQYF. The V call is TRBV7-9, the J call TRBJ2-5, with unresolved D. CDR1 SEHNR and CDR2 FQNEAQ come from the germline V gene (reference sequence). CDR3 length: 16 amino acids. Trimming shortened V by 8 bases and J by 1 base, and 20 bases separated the two germline ends.

This clonotype has more than one count but fewer than ten. The chain combines TRBV19 with TRBJ1-1, with TRBD1 as a possible D gene (5 bases). The CDR3 extends over 14 amino acids. V lost 5 bases to trimming and J lost 5 bases, with 15 bases between them. Per the germline V gene, CDR1 is LNHDA and CDR2 is SQIVND (reference sequence). The CDR3 coding sequence is TGTGCCAGTAGTTTCTGGGGCGCGAGTACTGAAGCTTTCTTT. This encodes CASSFWGASTEAFF.